This record concerns one TCR beta chain sequence. No antigen is known for it. The data were taken from a study of OX40 agonist ivuxolimab in advanced cancers. Background on the study: Three patients responded partially, comprising one with hepatocellular carcinoma and two with cutaneous melanoma.

This table comes from immunoSEQ multiplex PCR, and its TCRdb copy is limited to in-frame clones, with some not included. The sample records more than 65,000 clones, nearly 90% being singletons. Between the trimmed V and J ends, which lost 4 bases and 0 bases, there was a span of 7 bases. The length of the CDR3 is 13 residues. The germline CDR1 and CDR2 sequences are SNHLY and FYNNEI. Overall study findings and caveats: Fewer expanded clones were found on average in CD4+ than in CD8+ T cells. Dose levels from 0.1 to 3.0 mg/kg saw CD4+ and CD8+ blood T cells expand clonally by week 6.

The sequence was obtained from an adult with an advanced solid tumor such as melanoma, head and neck, liver or kidney cancer. The chain combines TRBV2 with TRBJ2-7; D is uncertain. Sample: CD4+ or CD8+ T cells sorted from blood, taken in a trial of the OX40 agonist ivuxolimab. This CDR3 is CASSATHSYEQYF. The CDR3 nucleotides are TGTGCCAGCAGTGCGACTCACTCCTACGAGCAGTACTTC.